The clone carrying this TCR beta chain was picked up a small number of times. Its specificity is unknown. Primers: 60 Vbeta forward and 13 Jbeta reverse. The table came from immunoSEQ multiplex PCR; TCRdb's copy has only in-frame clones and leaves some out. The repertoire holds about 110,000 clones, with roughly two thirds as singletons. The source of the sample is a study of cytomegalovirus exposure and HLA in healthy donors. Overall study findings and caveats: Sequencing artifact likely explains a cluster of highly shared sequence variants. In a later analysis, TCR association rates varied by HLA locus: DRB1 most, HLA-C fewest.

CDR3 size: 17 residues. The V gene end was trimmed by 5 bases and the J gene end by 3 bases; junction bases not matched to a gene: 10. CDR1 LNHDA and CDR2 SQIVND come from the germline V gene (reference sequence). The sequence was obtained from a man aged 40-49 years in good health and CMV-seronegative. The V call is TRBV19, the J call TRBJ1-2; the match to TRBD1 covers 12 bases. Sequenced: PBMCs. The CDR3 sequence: CASSARGTGGLYYGYTF. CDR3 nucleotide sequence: TGTGCCAGTAGTGCTCGGGGGACAGGGGGCCTCTACTATGGCTACACCTTC.